The rows below give T cell receptor beta chains drawn from one sample of a study of cytomegalovirus exposure and HLA in healthy donors. Measured with immunoSEQ multiplex PCR; TCRdb has only the in-frame clones, and not every one. The sample yields over 85,000 clones, nearly 80% seen once. The sequenced sample was PBMCs. The origin of the receptors is a woman between 35 and 50 years old in good health and CMV-seronegative. CDR3s include the opening cysteine and the closing phenylalanine or tryptophan. A D gene is named only where the DNA matches it firmly. Size values are once, few and many counts, or a class for expanded clones, and some rows have none.

clone_size: NA
v_call: TRBV19
j_call: TRBJ2-1
d_call: TRBD2
cdr3_aa: CASSSGTSGGESYNEQFF
cdr3_nt: TGTGCCAGTAGTAGCGGGACTAGCGGGGGGGAGTCCTACAATGAGCAGTTCTTC

clone_size: NA
v_call: TRBV5-6
j_call: TRBJ1-3
d_call: NA
cdr3_aa: CASNYRGGGSGNTIYF
cdr3_nt: TGTGCCAGCAATTACCGAGGGGGGGGCTCTGGAAACACCATATATTTT

clone_size: NA
v_call: TRBV7-9
j_call: TRBJ1-1
d_call: NA
cdr3_aa: CASSLVSTGNTEAFF
cdr3_nt: TGTGCCAGCAGCTTAGTTTCGACGGGGAACACTGAAGCTTTCTTT

clone_size: NA
v_call: TRBV13
j_call: TRBJ2-5
d_call: NA
cdr3_aa: CASSRGETQYF
cdr3_nt: TGTGCCAGCAGCCGAGGAGAGACCCAGTACTTC

clone_size: NA
v_call: TRBV10-1
j_call: TRBJ2-3
d_call: NA
cdr3_aa: CASSEREVRDTDTQYF
cdr3_nt: TGCGCCAGCAGTGAGAGGGAGGTGCGGGATACAGATACGCAGTATTTT

clone_size: NA
v_call: TRBV7-2
j_call: TRBJ1-2
d_call: NA
cdr3_aa: CASSLDREHGYTF
cdr3_nt: TGTGCCAGCAGCTTAGACAGGGAGCATGGCTACACCTTC

clone_size: NA
v_call: TRBV7-2
j_call: TRBJ1-2
d_call: NA
cdr3_aa: CASSQPGLYGYTF
cdr3_nt: TGTGCCAGCAGCCAACCGGGACTCTATGGCTACACCTTC

clone_size: NA
v_call: TRBV7-3
j_call: TRBJ2-3
d_call: NA
cdr3_aa: CASSLSTPTTSTDTQYF
cdr3_nt: TGTGCCAGCAGCTTATCTACTCCTACTACTAGCACAGATACGCAGTATTTT

clone_size: NA
v_call: TRBV5-6
j_call: TRBJ1-4
d_call: TRBD1
cdr3_aa: CASSAWGTGGVDEKLFF
cdr3_nt: TGTGCCAGCAGCGCCTGGGGAACAGGGGGAGTTGATGAAAAACTGTTTTTT

clone_size: NA
v_call: TRBV7-9
j_call: TRBJ1-3
d_call: TRBD1
cdr3_aa: CASSRTPTGPGNTIYF
cdr3_nt: TGTGCCAGCAGCCGAACCCCGACAGGGCCTGGAAACACCATATATTTT

clone_size: NA
v_call: TRBV19
j_call: TRBJ1-2
d_call: NA
cdr3_aa: CASRGLYYGYTF
cdr3_nt: TGTGCCAGCAGGGGTTTATACTATGGCTACACCTTC

clone_size: NA
v_call: TRBV19
j_call: TRBJ1-5
d_call: NA
cdr3_aa: CASSMAARGNQPQHF
cdr3_nt: TGTGCCAGTAGTATGGCAGCCCGGGGCAATCAGCCCCAGCATTTT

clone_size: NA
v_call: TRBV9
j_call: TRBJ1-5
d_call: NA
cdr3_aa: CASSLTGTGNQPQNF
cdr3_nt: TGTGCCAGCAGCTTAACAGGGACGGGCAATCAGCCCCAGAATTTT

clone_size: NA
v_call: TRBV2
j_call: TRBJ1-2
d_call: NA
cdr3_aa: CASKVQTDYGYTF
cdr3_nt: TGTGCCAGCAAGGTACAGACGGACTATGGCTACACCTTC

clone_size: once
v_call: TRBV7-9
j_call: TRBJ1-6
d_call: TRBD1
cdr3_aa: CASSLLGQGNSPLHF
cdr3_nt: TGTGCCAGCAGCTTACTGGGACAGGGGAATTCACCCCTCCACTTT

clone_size: NA
v_call: TRBV5-3
j_call: TRBJ2-7
d_call: NA
cdr3_aa: CASSSGSYEQYF
cdr3_nt: TGTGCCAGCAGCTCCGGGAGCTACGAGCAGTACTTC

clone_size: NA
v_call: TRBV2
j_call: TRBJ1-1
d_call: NA
cdr3_aa: CASSERVVTEAFF
cdr3_nt: TGTGCCAGCAGTGAGAGAGTTGTCACTGAAGCTTTCTTT

clone_size: NA
v_call: TRBV19
j_call: TRBJ2-1
d_call: TRBD2
cdr3_aa: CASSKTGLAFYEQFF
cdr3_nt: TGTGCCAGTAGTAAAACGGGACTAGCGTTCTATGAGCAGTTCTTC

clone_size: NA
v_call: TRBV5-4
j_call: TRBJ2-5
d_call: TRBD2
cdr3_aa: CASMRKSSGGRETQYF
cdr3_nt: TGTGCCAGCATGAGGAAGTCTAGCGGGGGGAGAGAGACCCAGTACTTC

clone_size: NA
v_call: TRBV9
j_call: TRBJ1-6
d_call: TRBD1
cdr3_aa: CASSAAWGGTGDSPLHF
cdr3_nt: TGTGCCAGCAGCGCCGCATGGGGGGGGACAGGGGACTCACCCCTCCACTTT

clone_size: once
v_call: TRBV7-8
j_call: TRBJ2-1
d_call: TRBD2
cdr3_aa: CASSLVTSGGQSSYNEQFF
cdr3_nt: TGTGCCAGCAGCTTAGTGACTAGCGGGGGCCAGAGCTCCTACAATGAGCAGTTCTTC

clone_size: NA
v_call: TRBV15
j_call: TRBJ2-2
d_call: TRBD2
cdr3_aa: CATSRSPSAGVAGELFF
cdr3_nt: TGTGCCACCAGCAGATCCCCCTCGGCGGGGGTCGCCGGGGAGCTGTTTTTT

clone_size: few
v_call: TRBV9
j_call: TRBJ2-7
d_call: TRBD2
cdr3_aa: CASSSPSGGEGYEQYF
cdr3_nt: TGTGCCAGCAGCTCACCTAGCGGGGGCGAGGGCTACGAGCAGTACTTC

clone_size: few
v_call: TRBV4-3
j_call: TRBJ2-5
d_call: NA
cdr3_aa: CASSQGRDSRVGTQYF
cdr3_nt: TGCGCCAGCAGCCAAGGGCGGGACAGCCGAGTTGGGACCCAGTACTTC

clone_size: once
v_call: TRBV5-8
j_call: TRBJ2-2
d_call: NA
cdr3_aa: CASSRYRTGELFF
cdr3_nt: TGTGCCAGCAGCAGGTACAGGACCGGGGAGCTGTTTTTT

clone_size: NA
v_call: TRBV4-2
j_call: TRBJ1-1
d_call: TRBD1
cdr3_aa: CASSSRGPTGDSGAFF
cdr3_nt: TGTGCCAGCAGCAGCAGAGGGCCGACAGGGGATTCAGGAGCTTTCTTT

clone_size: NA
v_call: TRBV27
j_call: TRBJ1-2
d_call: NA
cdr3_aa: CASSLGGFPYGYTF
cdr3_nt: TGTGCCAGCAGTTTGGGGGGATTTCCCTATGGCTACACCTTC

clone_size: NA
v_call: TRBV7-3
j_call: TRBJ2-3
d_call: NA
cdr3_aa: CASSLQGGSTDTQYF
cdr3_nt: TGTGCCAGCAGCTTACAGGGAGGATCGACAGATACGCAGTATTTT

clone_size: NA
v_call: TRBV7-2
j_call: TRBJ1-5
d_call: NA
cdr3_aa: CASSLLYGINQPQHF
cdr3_nt: TGTGCCAGCAGCTTGTTGTACGGGATCAATCAGCCCCAGCATTTT

clone_size: NA
v_call: TRBV5-6
j_call: TRBJ2-7
d_call: TRBD1
cdr3_aa: CASSFFGQGVGEQYF
cdr3_nt: TGTGCCAGCAGCTTTTTCGGACAGGGGGTTGGAGAGCAGTACTTC

clone_size: NA
v_call: TRBV7-7
j_call: TRBJ2-7
d_call: NA
cdr3_aa: CASSLGGDSSEQYF
cdr3_nt: TGTGCCAGCAGCTTAGGGGGGGACTCTAGCGAGCAGTACTTC

clone_size: once
v_call: TRBV6-1
j_call: TRBJ1-1
d_call: NA
cdr3_aa: CATPGATVNTEAFF
cdr3_nt: TGTGCCACCCCTGGGGCCACGGTTAACACTGAAGCTTTCTTT

clone_size: NA
v_call: TRBV6-5
j_call: TRBJ1-4
d_call: NA
cdr3_aa: CASSRTVATNEKLFF
cdr3_nt: TGTGCCAGCAGTCGGACAGTTGCAACTAATGAAAAACTGTTTTTT

clone_size: NA
v_call: TRBV6-5
j_call: TRBJ2-7
d_call: NA
cdr3_aa: CASSQLWGNYEQYF
cdr3_nt: TGTGCCAGCAGCCAACTTTGGGGCAACTACGAGCAGTACTTC

clone_size: NA
v_call: TRBV7-8
j_call: TRBJ1-3
d_call: NA
cdr3_aa: CASRPPTGANLPSGNTIYF
cdr3_nt: TGTGCCAGCAGGCCTCCGACAGGTGCCAACCTACCCTCTGGAAACACCATATATTTT

clone_size: NA
v_call: TRBV20-1
j_call: TRBJ1-1
d_call: NA
cdr3_aa: CNAKRNTEAFF
cdr3_nt: TGCAATGCAAAGAGAAACACTGAAGCTTTCTTT

clone_size: NA
v_call: TRBV7-6
j_call: TRBJ2-1
d_call: TRBD1
cdr3_aa: CASSLAIGTGSYNEQFF
cdr3_nt: TGTGCCAGCAGCTTAGCGATTGGGACAGGCTCCTACAATGAGCAGTTCTTC

clone_size: NA
v_call: TRBV4-2
j_call: TRBJ2-3
d_call: TRBD1
cdr3_aa: CASSQETGYTDTQYF
cdr3_nt: TGTGCCAGCAGCCAAGAGACAGGGTATACAGATACGCAGTATTTT

clone_size: NA
v_call: TRBV10-3
j_call: TRBJ1-5
d_call: TRBD1
cdr3_aa: CAISERARGVQPQHF
cdr3_nt: TGTGCCATCAGTGAGAGAGCCAGGGGGGTTCAGCCCCAGCATTTT

clone_size: once
v_call: TRBV7-9
j_call: TRBJ2-2
d_call: TRBD2
cdr3_aa: CASSPNPGLAGKNTGELFF
cdr3_nt: TGTGCCAGCAGCCCGAATCCAGGACTAGCGGGGAAGAACACCGGGGAGCTGTTTTTT

clone_size: NA
v_call: TRBV27
j_call: TRBJ2-7
d_call: NA
cdr3_aa: CASSPDDTFLSYEQYF
cdr3_nt: TGTGCCAGCAGTCCTGACGACACCTTTTTATCCTACGAGCAGTACTTC

clone_size: few
v_call: TRBV7-9
j_call: TRBJ1-1
d_call: TRBD1
cdr3_aa: CASSLFRGTGDTEAFF
cdr3_nt: TGTGCCAGCAGCTTATTCAGGGGGACAGGGGACACTGAAGCTTTCTTT

clone_size: NA
v_call: TRBV5-1
j_call: TRBJ2-7
d_call: TRBD2
cdr3_aa: CASSIRTSVYEQYF
cdr3_nt: TGCGCCAGCAGCATAAGGACTAGCGTTTACGAGCAGTACTTC

clone_size: NA
v_call: TRBV7-8
j_call: TRBJ1-2
d_call: TRBD1
cdr3_aa: CASSVGQAAGYTF
cdr3_nt: TGTGCCAGCAGCGTGGGACAGGCGGCGGGCTACACCTTC

clone_size: once
v_call: TRBV7-9
j_call: TRBJ2-7
d_call: NA
cdr3_aa: CASSLSSYEQYF
cdr3_nt: TGTGCCAGCAGCTTGAGCTCCTACGAGCAGTACTTC

clone_size: NA
v_call: TRBV30
j_call: TRBJ1-5
d_call: TRBD1
cdr3_aa: CAWSARDRRNQPQHF
cdr3_nt: TGTGCCTGGAGCGCCCGGGACAGGCGCAATCAGCCCCAGCATTTT

clone_size: NA
v_call: TRBV7-8
j_call: TRBJ1-1
d_call: NA
cdr3_aa: CASSLVGALGTEAFF
cdr3_nt: TGTGCCAGCAGCTTAGTGGGGGCCCTTGGGACTGAAGCTTTCTTT

clone_size: NA
v_call: TRBV5-1
j_call: TRBJ2-3
d_call: NA
cdr3_aa: CASSLAQSGPSTDTQYF
cdr3_nt: TGCGCCAGCAGCTTGGCCCAGTCAGGGCCTAGCACAGATACGCAGTATTTT

clone_size: NA
v_call: TRBV4-3
j_call: TRBJ1-1
d_call: NA
cdr3_aa: CASSQDGNRMNEAFF
cdr3_nt: TGCGCCAGCAGCCAAGATGGGAACAGGATGAATGAAGCTTTCTTT

clone_size: few
v_call: TRBV7-2
j_call: TRBJ2-3
d_call: NA
cdr3_aa: CASSLAVQVDTQYF
cdr3_nt: TGTGCCAGCAGCTTAGCTGTGCAGGTCGATACGCAGTATTTT

clone_size: NA
v_call: TRBV6-1
j_call: TRBJ2-7
d_call: NA
cdr3_aa: CASTPGLSYEQYF
cdr3_nt: TGTGCCAGCACCCCGGGACTCTCCTACGAGCAGTACTTC

clone_size: NA
v_call: TRBV27
j_call: TRBJ2-1
d_call: NA
cdr3_aa: CASSADSSRFF
cdr3_nt: TGTGCCAGCAGTGCAGACAGCTCAAGGTTCTTC

clone_size: NA
v_call: TRBV15
j_call: TRBJ1-4
d_call: TRBD1
cdr3_aa: CATSRDMGQTTPNEKLFF
cdr3_nt: TGTGCCACCAGCAGAGATATGGGACAGACGACACCAAATGAAAAACTGTTTTTT

clone_size: NA
v_call: TRBV25-1
j_call: TRBJ2-7
d_call: NA
cdr3_aa: CASSSQKSYEQYF
cdr3_nt: TGTGCCAGCAGTAGTCAGAAGTCCTACGAGCAGTACTTC